The 15 T cell receptor beta chains below all came from one sample that was sequenced in a study of STAT5B mutations in CD4+ large granular lymphocyte leukemia. Libraries were prepared by immunoSEQ multiplex PCR; TCRdb keeps only in-frame clonotypes and omits some of them. The sample contains some 32,000 clones, 70% to 90% of which appear only once. Specimen: CD4+ T cells from blood buffy coats. The receptors were sampled from a human donor in good health.

The rearrangement links TRBV5-8 to TRBJ2-3, with 8 bases lining up with TRBD1. Germline V gene lookup returns CDR1 SGHTS and CDR2 YDEGEE. The CDR3 runs 16 residues. V lost 4 bases, J lost 0 bases, and 7 bases stayed unmatched. The CDR3 sequence: CASSGQGTPSTDTQYF. The CDR3 DNA sequence: TGTGCCAGCAGCGGACAGGGTACCCCTAGCACAGATACGCAGTATTTT.

This clone came up a few times. V gene TRBV18 combines with J gene TRBJ2-7; D might be TRBD1 (5 bases). Trimming took 3 bases from V and 7 from J, leaving 13 bases between them. The germline gives CDR1 KGHSH, CDR2 LQKENI. CDR3 length: 13 residues. CDR3 DNA sequence: TGTGCCAGCTCACCTACTGGGGCGTGGGAGCAGTACTTC. Translated: CASSPTGAWEQYF.

V gene TRBV7-8 combines with J gene TRBJ2-1; 8 bases align to TRBD2. The CDR3 totals 17 residues. CDR1 and CDR2 from the germline V gene are SGHVS and FQNEAQ. V gave up 2 bases and J gave up 3 bases; unmatched junction bases: 9. CDR3 bases: TGTGCCAGCAGCTTACCTTTCCTAGCGGGTCTCTACAATGAGCAGTTCTTC. Residues: CASSLPFLAGLYNEQFF.

This clone has more than one count but fewer than ten. Here the CDR3 reads CASSLIPVVPGIPYEQYF. CDR3 sequence (DNA): TGCGCCAGCAGCTTGATCCCCGTGGTGCCAGGGATACCCTACGAGCAGTACTTC. The rearrangement joins TRBV5-1 to TRBJ2-7, with D possibly being TRBD1 (5 bases). CDR3 length: 18 amino acids. In germline, CDR1 is SGHRS, CDR2 YFSETQ. V dropped 1 base and J dropped 2 bases, with 22 bases sitting between them.

The chain uses TRBV5-1 and TRBJ2-3; 14 nucleotides agree with TRBD2. This CDR3 spans 15 amino acids. CDR1 SGHRS and CDR2 YFSETQ come from the germline V gene. V gave up 4 bases and J gave up 5 bases; unmatched junction bases: 3. DNA of the CDR3: TGCGCCAGCAGCGCGGGACTAGCGGGAGTAGATACGCAGTATTTT. This sequence encodes CASSAGLAGVDTQYF.

This rearrangement joins TRBV19 to TRBJ1-2; 7 positions match TRBD1. V dropped 6 bases and J dropped 8; count of bases not matched to a gene: 9. The germline gives CDR1 LNHDA, CDR2 SQIVND (reference sequence). The CDR3 totals 13 residues. The CDR3 DNA reads TGTGCCAGTAGGGGACAGCAGCCCCAAGGCTACACCTTC. This translates into CASRGQQPQGYTF.

V and J are TRBV5-4 and TRBJ2-6; TRBD2 aligns across 7 bases. Germline trimming cut 7 bases from V and 2 bases from J; bases unmatched to any gene: 9. Looked up from germline, CDR1 is SGHNT and CDR2 is YYREEE (reference sequence). The CDR3 extends over 16 amino acids. The CDR3 region has the DNA TGTGCCAGCTCGAAGCGGGGATCCCCTGGGGCCAACGTCCTGACTTTC. Translating gives CASSKRGSPGANVLTF. The complete variable domain, with remaining parts taken from reference TRBV5-4 and TRBJ2-6, reads ETGVTQSPTHLIKTRGQQVTLRCSSQSGHNTVSWYQQALGQGPQFIFQYYREEENGRGNFPPRFSGLQFPNYSSELNVNALELDDSALYLCASSKRGSPGANVLTFGAGSRLTVL.

In DNA, the CDR3 is TGTGCCAGCAGTCCAGGGTGGAGGGAATACGAGCAGTACTTC. Translated: CASSPGWREYEQYF. This sequence joins TRBV6-5 and TRBJ2-7; D perhaps matches TRBD2 (6 bases). Trimming left V 5 bases short and J 4 bases short, with 15 bases between. The CDR3 loop spans 14 amino acids. From germline, CDR1 is MNHEY and CDR2 SVGAGI.

The genes are TRBV5-1 and TRBJ2-5; 14 positions agree with TRBD2. V was clipped by 4 bases and J by 2 bases; unmatched bases: 4. CDR3 length equals 16 residues. CDR1 and CDR2 from the germline V gene are SGHRS and YFSETQ. The CDR3: CASSQGLAGGQETQYF. The CDR3 nucleotides read TGCGCCAGCAGCCAAGGACTAGCGGGAGGTCAAGAGACCCAGTACTTC.

The chain has TRBV5-5 and TRBJ1-1; no firm D call. The germline gives CDR1 SGHKS, CDR2 YYEKEE (reference sequence). The CDR3 length is 11 residues. Trimming shortened V by 3 bases and J by 6 bases, and 6 bases separated the two germline ends. CDR3: CASSWMAEAFF. The CDR3 DNA is TGTGCCAGCAGCTGGATGGCTGAAGCTTTCTTT.

This chain uses TRBV7-8 with TRBJ2-1, with TRBD2 identical over 15 bases. V shed 5 bases, J shed 7 bases, and the junction held 3 bases outside the gene matches. Germline CDR1 and CDR2: SGHVS and FQNEAQ. There are 15 residues in the CDR3. CDR3 sequence: CASSHGTSGGNEQFF. CDR3 DNA sequence: TGTGCCAGCAGCCATGGGACTAGCGGGGGGAATGAGCAGTTCTTC.

The chain links TRBV6-1 to TRBJ2-6, with D possibly TRBD1 on 6 matching bases. Trimming took off 8 bases at V and 0 bases at J, with 11 bases between the two ends. The CDR3 loop spans 15 amino acids. Germline values: CDR1 MNHNS, CDR2 SASEGT. The CDR3 DNA reads TGTGCCAGCTTGGGGGCCGGCTCTGGGGCCAACGTCCTGACTTTC. This translates into CASLGAGSGANVLTF.

Concerning this clone: Other DNA sequences in this sample translate to the same CDR3. The chain combines TRBV7-2 with TRBJ2-1; 15 bases fit TRBD2. CDR3 length: 18 amino acids. Germline-derived CDR1 and CDR2 are SGHTA and FQGNSA. J gave up 4 bases and V 1 base, and 5 bases lay outside the gene matches. The CDR3 nucleotides read TGTGCCAGCAGCTTAGAAGGGACTAGCGGGAGGTTTTACAATGAGCAGTTCTTC. Its translation is CASSLEGTSGRFYNEQFF.

This chain connects TRBV27 to TRBJ2-3, with D possibly TRBD2 on 6 matching bases. The CDR3 is 16 residues long. The germline V gene encodes CDR1 MNHEY and CDR2 SMNVEV (reference sequence). Trimming removed 3 bases from V and 0 bases from J, with 13 bases in between. The chain's CDR3 is CASSLFAGTSTDTQYF. CDR3 nucleotide sequence: TGTGCCAGCAGTTTGTTTGCGGGGACTAGCACAGATACGCAGTATTTT.

The chain links TRBV6-1 to TRBJ2-1, with D possibly being TRBD2 (5 bases). CDR3 length: 12 amino acids. The germline V gene encodes CDR1 MNHNS and CDR2 SASEGT. Trimming left V 6 bases short and J 10 bases short, with 13 bases between. CDR3 protein: CASRRDGGEQFF. CDR3 DNA sequence: TGTGCCAGCAGACGAGACGGCGGGGAGCAGTTCTTC.